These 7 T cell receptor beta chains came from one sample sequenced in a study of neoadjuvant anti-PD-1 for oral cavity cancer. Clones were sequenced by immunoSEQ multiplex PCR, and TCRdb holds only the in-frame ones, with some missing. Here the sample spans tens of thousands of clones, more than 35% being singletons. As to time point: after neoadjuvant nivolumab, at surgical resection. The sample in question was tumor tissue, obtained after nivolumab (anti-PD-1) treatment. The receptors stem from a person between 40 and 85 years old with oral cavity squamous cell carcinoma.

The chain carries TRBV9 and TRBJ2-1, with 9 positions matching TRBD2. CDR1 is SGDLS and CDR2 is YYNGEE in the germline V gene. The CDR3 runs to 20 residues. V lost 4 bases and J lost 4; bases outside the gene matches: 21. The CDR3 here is CASSILGRSAGGYIYNEQFF. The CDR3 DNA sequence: TGTGCCAGCAGCATACTTGGACGTTCAGCGGGGGGATACATTTACAATGAGCAGTTCTTC.

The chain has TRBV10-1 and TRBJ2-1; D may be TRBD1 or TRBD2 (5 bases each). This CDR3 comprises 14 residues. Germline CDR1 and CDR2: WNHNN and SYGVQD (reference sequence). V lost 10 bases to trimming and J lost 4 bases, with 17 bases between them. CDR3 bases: TGCGCCACAGGGTTAAGCGGACGATACAATGAGCAGTTCTTC. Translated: CATGLSGRYNEQFF.

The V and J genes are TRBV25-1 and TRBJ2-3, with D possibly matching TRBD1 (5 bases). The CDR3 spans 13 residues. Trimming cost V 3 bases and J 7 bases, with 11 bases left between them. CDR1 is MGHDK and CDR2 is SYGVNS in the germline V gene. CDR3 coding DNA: TGTGCCAGCAGTGAGCAGGGTTTTAATACGCAGTATTTT. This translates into CASSEQGFNTQYF.

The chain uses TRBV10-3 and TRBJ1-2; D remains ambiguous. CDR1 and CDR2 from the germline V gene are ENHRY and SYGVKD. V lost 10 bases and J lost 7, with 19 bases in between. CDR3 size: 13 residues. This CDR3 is CATHKGRTGGYTF. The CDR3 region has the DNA TGTGCCACCCATAAGGGAAGAACGGGTGGCTACACCTTC.

In nucleotides, the CDR3 is TGTGCCAGCAGTGACAGGGGGCGCAGTGAAGCTTTCTTT. This codes for CASSDRGRSEAFF. The chain combines TRBV25-1 with TRBJ1-1; 8 bases agree with TRBD1. The trim removed 3 bases at V and 7 bases at J, leaving 4 bases unmatched. The CDR3 runs 13 residues. Germline V CDR1 and CDR2: MGHDK, SYGVNS.

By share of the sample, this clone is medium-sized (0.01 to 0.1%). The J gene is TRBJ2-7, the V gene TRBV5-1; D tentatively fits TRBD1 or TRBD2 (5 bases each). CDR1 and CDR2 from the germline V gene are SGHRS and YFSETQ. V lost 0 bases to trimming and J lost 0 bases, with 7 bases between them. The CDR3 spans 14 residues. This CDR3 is CASSLAGSSYEQYF. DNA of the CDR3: TGCGCCAGCAGCTTGGCAGGGAGCTCCTACGAGCAGTACTTC.

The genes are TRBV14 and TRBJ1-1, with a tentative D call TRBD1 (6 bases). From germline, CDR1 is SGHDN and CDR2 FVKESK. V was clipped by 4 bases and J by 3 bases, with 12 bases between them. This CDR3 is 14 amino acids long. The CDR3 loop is CASSLRQGYTEAFF. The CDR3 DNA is TGTGCCAGCAGCCTTAGGCAGGGGTACACTGAAGCTTTCTTT.